This T cell receptor (beta chain) was recovered during a study of blood T cell repertoires in COVID-19. Study information: There were acute and convalescent COVID-19 samples, and they came from the United States, Italy and Spain. The analysed material was cDNA or gDNA that came from T cells, B-cell-depleted T cells, or PBMCs.

TCRdb keeps only in-frame clones here, not all; method: immunoSEQ multiplex PCR. This sample has around 200,000 clones, with over 75% found just once. CDR3 length: 13 residues. V was clipped by 2 bases and J by 0 bases, with 8 bases between them. Germline V lookup: CDR1 SQVTM, CDR2 ANQGSEA. The chain employs TRBV29-1 and TRBJ2-7; D is uncertain. The sample was peripheral blood. The TCR comes from a human donor in a cohort sampled during active COVID-19. The CDR3 protein is CSVETPYSYEQYF. The CDR3 bases are TGCAGCGTTGAAACCCCCTACTCCTACGAGCAGTACTTC.